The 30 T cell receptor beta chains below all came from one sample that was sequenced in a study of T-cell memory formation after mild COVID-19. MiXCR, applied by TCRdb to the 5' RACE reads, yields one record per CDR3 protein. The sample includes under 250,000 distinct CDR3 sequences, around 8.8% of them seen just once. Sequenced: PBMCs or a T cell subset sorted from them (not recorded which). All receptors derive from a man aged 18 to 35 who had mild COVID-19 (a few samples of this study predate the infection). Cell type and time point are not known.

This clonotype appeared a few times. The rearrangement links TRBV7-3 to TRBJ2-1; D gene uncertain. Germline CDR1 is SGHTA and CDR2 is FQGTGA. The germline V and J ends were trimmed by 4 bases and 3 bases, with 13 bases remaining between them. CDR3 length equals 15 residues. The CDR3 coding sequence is TGTGCCAGCAGCTCGGCCAACCACCTCTACAATGAGCAGTTCTTC. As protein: CASSSANHLYNEQFF.

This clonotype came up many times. The CDR3 protein is CASGQLSTDTQYF. The CDR3, as DNA: TGTGCCAGCGGCCAACTGAGCACAGATACGCAGTATTTT. The chain joins TRBV5-6 to TRBJ2-3; D unclear. Trimming left V 7 bases short and J 0 bases short, with 9 bases between. The length of the CDR3 is 13 residues. CDR1 is SGHDT and CDR2 is YYEEEE in the germline V gene.

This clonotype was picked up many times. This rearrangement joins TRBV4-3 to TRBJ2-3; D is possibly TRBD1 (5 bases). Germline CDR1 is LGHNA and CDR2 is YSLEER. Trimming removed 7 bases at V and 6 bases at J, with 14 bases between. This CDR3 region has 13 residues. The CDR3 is CASTSGAGDTQYF. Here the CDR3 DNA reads TGCGCCAGCACCTCAGGAGCAGGGGATACGCAGTATTTT.

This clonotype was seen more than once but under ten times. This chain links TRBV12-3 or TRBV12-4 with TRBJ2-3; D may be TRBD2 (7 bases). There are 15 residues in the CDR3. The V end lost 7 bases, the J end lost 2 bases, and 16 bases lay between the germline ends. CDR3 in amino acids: CASIPRGGATDTQYF. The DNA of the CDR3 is TGTGCCAGCATCCCAAGGGGGGGGGCCACAGATACGCAGTATTTT.

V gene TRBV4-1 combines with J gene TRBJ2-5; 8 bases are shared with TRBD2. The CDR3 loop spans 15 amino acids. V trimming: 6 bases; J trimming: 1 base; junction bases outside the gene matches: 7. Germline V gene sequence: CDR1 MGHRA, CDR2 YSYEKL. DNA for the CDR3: TGCGCCAGCAGTTATATAGCGGGGATCCAAGAGACCCAGTACTTC. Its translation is CASSYIAGIQETQYF.

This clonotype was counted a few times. The CDR3 here is CASSALAGLSGANVLTF. In DNA form, the CDR3 reads TGTGCCAGCAGTGCCCTAGCGGGCCTCTCTGGGGCCAACGTCCTGACTTTC. The V and J genes are TRBV27 and TRBJ2-6; TRBD2 matches 8 bases. Trimming at V came to 5 bases and at J to 0 bases, leaving 6 bases not matched to a gene. The germline CDR1 and CDR2 sequences are MNHEY and SMNVEV (reference sequence). The CDR3 consists of 17 residues. Together with reference TRBV27 and TRBJ2-6, the CDR3 gives the full variable domain: EAQVTQNPRYLITVTGKKLTVTCSQNMNHEYMSWYRQDPGLGLRQIYYSMNVEVTDKGDVPEGYKVSRKEKRNFPLILESPSPNQTSLYFCASSALAGLSGANVLTFGAGSRLTVL.

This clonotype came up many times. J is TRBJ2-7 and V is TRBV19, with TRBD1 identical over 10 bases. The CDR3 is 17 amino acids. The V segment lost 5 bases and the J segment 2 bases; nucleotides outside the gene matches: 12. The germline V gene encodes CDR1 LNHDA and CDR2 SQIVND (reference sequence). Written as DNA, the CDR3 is TGTGCCAGTAGTTCACTCCGCCGGACAGGGGGTCCCTACGAGCAGTACTTC. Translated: CASSSLRRTGGPYEQYF. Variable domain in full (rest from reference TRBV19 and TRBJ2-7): DGGITQSPKYLFRKEGQNVTLSCEQNLNHDAMYWYRQDPGQGLRLIYYSQIVNDFQKGDIAEGYSVSREKKESFPLTVTSAQKNPTAFYLCASSSLRRTGGPYEQYFGPGTRLTVT.

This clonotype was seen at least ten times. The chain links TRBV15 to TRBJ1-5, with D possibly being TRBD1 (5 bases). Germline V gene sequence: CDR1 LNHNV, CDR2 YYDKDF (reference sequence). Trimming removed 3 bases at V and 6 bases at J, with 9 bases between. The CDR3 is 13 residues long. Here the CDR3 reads CATSSRGSQPQHF. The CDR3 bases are TGTGCCACCAGCAGTAGGGGTTCTCAGCCCCAGCATTTT.

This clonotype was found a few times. The CDR3 nucleotides read TGCAGTGCCGTCGGGACAGTAGATACGCAGTATTTT. Protein product: CSAVGTVDTQYF. The chain combines TRBV20-1 with TRBJ2-3, with TRBD1 identical over 7 bases. The CDR3 is 12 residues long. J gave up 5 bases and V 6 bases, and 5 bases lay outside the gene matches. Germline CDR1 and CDR2: DFQATT and SNEGSKA (reference sequence).

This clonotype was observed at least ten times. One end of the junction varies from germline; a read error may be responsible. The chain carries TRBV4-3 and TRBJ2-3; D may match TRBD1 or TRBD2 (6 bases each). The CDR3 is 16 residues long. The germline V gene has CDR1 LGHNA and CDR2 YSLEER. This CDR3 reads CASSQGYGGGTDTQYF. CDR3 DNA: TGCGCCAGCAGTCAAGGTTACGGGGGCGGCACAGATACGCAGTATTTT.

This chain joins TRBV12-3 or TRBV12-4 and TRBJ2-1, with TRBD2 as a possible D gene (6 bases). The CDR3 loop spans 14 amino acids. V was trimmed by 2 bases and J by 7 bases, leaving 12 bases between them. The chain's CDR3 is CASSLQDRGNEQFF. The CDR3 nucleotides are TGTGCCAGCAGTTTACAGGACCGGGGGAATGAGCAGTTCTTC.

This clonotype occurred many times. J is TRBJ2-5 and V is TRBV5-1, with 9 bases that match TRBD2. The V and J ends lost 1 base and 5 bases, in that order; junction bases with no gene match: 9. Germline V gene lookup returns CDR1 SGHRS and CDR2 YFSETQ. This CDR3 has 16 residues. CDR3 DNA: TGCGCCAGCAGCTTGACCCTAGCGGGGAGGTCGGAGACCCAGTACTTC. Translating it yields CASSLTLAGRSETQYF. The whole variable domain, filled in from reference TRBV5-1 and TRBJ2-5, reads KAGVTQTPRYLIKTRGQQVTLSCSPISGHRSVSWYQQTPGQGLQFLFEYFSETQRNKGNFPGRFSGRQFSNSRSEMNVSTLELGDSALYLCASSLTLAGRSETQYFGPGTRLLVL.

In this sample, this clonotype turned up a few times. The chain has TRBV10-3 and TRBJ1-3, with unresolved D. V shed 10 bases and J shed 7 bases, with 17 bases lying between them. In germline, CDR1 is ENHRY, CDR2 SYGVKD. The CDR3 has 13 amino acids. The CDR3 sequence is CATRPRIGNTIYF. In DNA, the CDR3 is TGTGCCACCCGCCCAAGAATCGGGAACACCATATATTTT.

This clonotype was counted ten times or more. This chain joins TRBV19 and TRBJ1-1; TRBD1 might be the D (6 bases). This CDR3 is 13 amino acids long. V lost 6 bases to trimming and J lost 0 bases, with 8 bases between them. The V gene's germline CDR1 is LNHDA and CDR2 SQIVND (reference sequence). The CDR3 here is CASSRQVNTEAFF. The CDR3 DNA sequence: TGTGCCAGTAGCCGACAGGTGAACACTGAAGCTTTCTTT.

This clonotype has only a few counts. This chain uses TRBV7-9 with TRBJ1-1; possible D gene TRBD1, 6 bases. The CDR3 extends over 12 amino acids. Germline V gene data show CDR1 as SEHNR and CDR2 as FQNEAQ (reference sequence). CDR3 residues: CADRTLNTEAFF. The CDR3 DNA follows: TGTGCAGACAGGACCTTGAACACTGAAGCTTTCTTT.

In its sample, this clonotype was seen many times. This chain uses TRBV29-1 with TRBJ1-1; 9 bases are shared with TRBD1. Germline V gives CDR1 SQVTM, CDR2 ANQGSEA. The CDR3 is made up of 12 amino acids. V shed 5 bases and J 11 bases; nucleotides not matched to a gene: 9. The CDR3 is CSVQPTGGRAFF. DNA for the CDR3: TGCAGCGTTCAACCGACAGGGGGAAGGGCTTTCTTT.

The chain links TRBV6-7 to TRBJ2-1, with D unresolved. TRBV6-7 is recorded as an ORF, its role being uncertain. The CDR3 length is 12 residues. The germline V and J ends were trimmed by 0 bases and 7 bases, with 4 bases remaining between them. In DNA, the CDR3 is TGTGCCAGCAGTTACTCGAAGAATGAGCAGTTCTTC. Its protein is CASSYSKNEQFF.

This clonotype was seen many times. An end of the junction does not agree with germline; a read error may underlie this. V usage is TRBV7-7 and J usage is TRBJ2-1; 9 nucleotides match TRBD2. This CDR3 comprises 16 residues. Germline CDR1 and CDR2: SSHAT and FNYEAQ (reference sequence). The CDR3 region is CASSDLAAGGSNEQFF. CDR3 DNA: TGTGCTAGCAGCGACCTTGCGGCGGGGGGGAGCAATGAGCAGTTCTTC.

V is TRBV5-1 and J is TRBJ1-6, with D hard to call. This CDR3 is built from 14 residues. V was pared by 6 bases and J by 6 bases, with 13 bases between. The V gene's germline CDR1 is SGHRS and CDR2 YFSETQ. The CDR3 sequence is CASKGTDTNSPLHF. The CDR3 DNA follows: TGCGCCAGCAAGGGCACCGATACTAATTCACCCCTCCACTTT.

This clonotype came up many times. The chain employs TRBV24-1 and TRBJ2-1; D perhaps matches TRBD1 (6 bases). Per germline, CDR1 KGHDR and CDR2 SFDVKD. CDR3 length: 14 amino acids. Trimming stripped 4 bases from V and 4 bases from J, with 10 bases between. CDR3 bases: TGTGCCACCAGTGAGGGGACACCTTACAATGAGCAGTTCTTC. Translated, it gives CATSEGTPYNEQFF.

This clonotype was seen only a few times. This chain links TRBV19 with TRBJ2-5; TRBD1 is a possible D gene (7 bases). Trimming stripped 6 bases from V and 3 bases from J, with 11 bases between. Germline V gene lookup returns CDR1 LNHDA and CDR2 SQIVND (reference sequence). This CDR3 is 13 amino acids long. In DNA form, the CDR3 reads TGTGCCAGTAGGGCGGGGACAGAAGAGACCCAGTACTTC. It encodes CASRAGTEETQYF. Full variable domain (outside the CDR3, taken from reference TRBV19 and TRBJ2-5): DGGITQSPKYLFRKEGQNVTLSCEQNLNHDAMYWYRQDPGQGLRLIYYSQIVNDFQKGDIAEGYSVSREKKESFPLTVTSAQKNPTAFYLCASRAGTEETQYFGPGTRLLVL.

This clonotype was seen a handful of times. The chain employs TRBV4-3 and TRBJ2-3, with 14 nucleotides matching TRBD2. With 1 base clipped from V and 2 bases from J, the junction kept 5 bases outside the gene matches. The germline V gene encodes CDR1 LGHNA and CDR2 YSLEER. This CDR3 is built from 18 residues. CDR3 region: CASSQAGLAGGTTDTQYF. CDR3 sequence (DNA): TGCGCCAGCAGCCAAGCTGGACTAGCGGGGGGCACCACAGATACGCAGTATTTT.

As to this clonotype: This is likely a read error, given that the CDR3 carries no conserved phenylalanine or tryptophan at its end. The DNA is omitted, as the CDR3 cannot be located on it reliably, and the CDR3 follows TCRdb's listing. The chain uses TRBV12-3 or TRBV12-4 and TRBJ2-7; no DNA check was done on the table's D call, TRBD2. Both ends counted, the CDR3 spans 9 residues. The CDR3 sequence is CASSIQGLG.

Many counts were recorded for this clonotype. The CDR3 DNA reads TGTGCCAGTAGTATCGAGGGGGACACTGAAGCTTTCTTT. Its protein is CASSIEGDTEAFF. The J gene is TRBJ1-1, the V gene TRBV19; a possible D gene is TRBD1 (6 bases). Germline loops: CDR1 LNHDA, CDR2 SQIVND (reference sequence). This CDR3 is built from 13 residues. V lost 3 bases, J lost 3 bases, and 8 bases lay in between. The complete variable domain, with remaining parts taken from reference TRBV19 and TRBJ1-1, reads DGGITQSPKYLFRKEGQNVTLSCEQNLNHDAMYWYRQDPGQGLRLIYYSQIVNDFQKGDIAEGYSVSREKKESFPLTVTSAQKNPTAFYLCASSIEGDTEAFFGQGTRLTVV.

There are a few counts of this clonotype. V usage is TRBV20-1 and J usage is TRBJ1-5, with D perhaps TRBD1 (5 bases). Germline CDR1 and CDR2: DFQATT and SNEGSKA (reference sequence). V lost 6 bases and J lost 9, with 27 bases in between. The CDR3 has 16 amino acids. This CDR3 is CSATELGVPRAGPQHF. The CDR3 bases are TGCAGTGCGACCGAATTGGGGGTACCGCGGGCAGGGCCCCAGCATTTT.

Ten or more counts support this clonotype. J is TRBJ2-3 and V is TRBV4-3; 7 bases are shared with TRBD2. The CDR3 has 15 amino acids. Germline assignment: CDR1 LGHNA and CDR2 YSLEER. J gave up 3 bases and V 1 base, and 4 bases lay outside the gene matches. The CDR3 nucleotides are TGCGCCAGCAGCCAAGCTGCGGGGGAGACAGATACGCAGTATTTT. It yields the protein CASSQAAGETDTQYF.

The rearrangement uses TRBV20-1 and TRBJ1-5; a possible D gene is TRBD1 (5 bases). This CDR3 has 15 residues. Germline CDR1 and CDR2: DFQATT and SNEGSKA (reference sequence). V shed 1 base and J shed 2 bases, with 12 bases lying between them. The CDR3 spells CSARALGRGNQPQHF. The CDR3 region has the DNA TGCAGTGCTAGAGCCCTGGGCAGGGGCAATCAGCCCCAGCATTTT.

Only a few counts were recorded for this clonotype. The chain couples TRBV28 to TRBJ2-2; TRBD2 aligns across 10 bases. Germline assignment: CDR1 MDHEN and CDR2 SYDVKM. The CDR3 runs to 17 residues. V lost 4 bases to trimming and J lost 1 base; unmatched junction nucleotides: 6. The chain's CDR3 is CASSYLGLARNTGELFF. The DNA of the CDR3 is TGTGCCAGCAGTTATTTGGGACTAGCGAGGAACACCGGGGAGCTGTTTTTT.

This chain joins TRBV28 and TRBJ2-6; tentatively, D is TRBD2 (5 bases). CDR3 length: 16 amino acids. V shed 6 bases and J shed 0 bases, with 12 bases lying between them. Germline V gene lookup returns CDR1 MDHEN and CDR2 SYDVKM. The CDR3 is CASRLDTHSGANVLTF. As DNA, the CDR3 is TGTGCCAGCAGACTAGACACACACTCTGGGGCCAACGTCCTGACTTTC. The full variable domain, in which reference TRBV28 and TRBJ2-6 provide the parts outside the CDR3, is DVKVTQSSRYLVKRTGEKVFLECVQDMDHENMFWYRQDPGLGLRLIYFSYDVKMKEKGDIPEGYSVSREKKERFSLILESASTNQTSMYLCASRLDTHSGANVLTFGAGSRLTVL.

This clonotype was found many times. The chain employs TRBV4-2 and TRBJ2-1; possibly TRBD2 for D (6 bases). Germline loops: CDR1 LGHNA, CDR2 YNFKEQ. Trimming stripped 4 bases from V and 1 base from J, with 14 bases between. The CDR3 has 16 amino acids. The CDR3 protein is CASSRRGGSSYNEQFF. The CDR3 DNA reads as TGTGCCAGCAGCCGCCGAGGAGGGTCGTCCTACAATGAGCAGTTCTTC.